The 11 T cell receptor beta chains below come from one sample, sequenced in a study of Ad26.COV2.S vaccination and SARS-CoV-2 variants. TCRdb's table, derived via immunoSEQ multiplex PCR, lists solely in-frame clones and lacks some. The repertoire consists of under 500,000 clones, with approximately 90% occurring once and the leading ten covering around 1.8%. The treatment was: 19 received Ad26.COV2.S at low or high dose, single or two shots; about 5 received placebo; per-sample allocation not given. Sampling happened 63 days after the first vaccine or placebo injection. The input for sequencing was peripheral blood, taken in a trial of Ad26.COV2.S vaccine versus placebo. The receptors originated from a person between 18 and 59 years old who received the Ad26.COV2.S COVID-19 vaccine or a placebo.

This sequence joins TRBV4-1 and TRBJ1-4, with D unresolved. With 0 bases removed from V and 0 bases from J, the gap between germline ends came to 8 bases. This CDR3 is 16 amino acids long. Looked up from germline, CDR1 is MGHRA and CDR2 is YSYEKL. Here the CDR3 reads CASSQDSFATNEKLFF. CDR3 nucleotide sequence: TGCGCCAGCAGCCAAGATTCGTTTGCAACTAATGAAAAACTGTTTTTT.

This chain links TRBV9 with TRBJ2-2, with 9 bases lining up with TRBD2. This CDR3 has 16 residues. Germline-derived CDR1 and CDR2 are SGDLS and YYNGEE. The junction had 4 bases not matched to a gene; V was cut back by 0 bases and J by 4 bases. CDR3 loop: CASSVVASGATGELFF. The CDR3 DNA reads TGTGCCAGCAGCGTAGTGGCTAGCGGGGCCACCGGGGAGCTGTTTTTT.

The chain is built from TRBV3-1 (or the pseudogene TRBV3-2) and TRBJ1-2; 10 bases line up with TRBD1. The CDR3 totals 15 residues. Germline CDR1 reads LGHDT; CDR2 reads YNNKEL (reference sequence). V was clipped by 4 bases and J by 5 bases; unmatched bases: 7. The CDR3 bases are TGTGCCAGCAGCCTTGGACAGGGGGGAATTTATGGCTACACCTTC. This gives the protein CASSLGQGGIYGYTF.

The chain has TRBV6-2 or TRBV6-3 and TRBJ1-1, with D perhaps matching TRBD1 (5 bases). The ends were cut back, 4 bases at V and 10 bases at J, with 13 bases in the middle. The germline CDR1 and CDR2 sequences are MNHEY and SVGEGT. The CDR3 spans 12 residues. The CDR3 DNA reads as TGTGCCAGCAGTTCCAGGGTTTTGAGAGCTTTCTTT. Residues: CASSSRVLRAFF.

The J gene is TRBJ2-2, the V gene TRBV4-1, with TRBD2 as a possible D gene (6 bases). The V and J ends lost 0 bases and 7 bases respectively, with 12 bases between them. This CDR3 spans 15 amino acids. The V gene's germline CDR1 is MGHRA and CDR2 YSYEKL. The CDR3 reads CASSQDYLAYGELFF. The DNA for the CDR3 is TGCGCCAGCAGCCAAGATTACCTAGCGTACGGGGAGCTGTTTTTT.

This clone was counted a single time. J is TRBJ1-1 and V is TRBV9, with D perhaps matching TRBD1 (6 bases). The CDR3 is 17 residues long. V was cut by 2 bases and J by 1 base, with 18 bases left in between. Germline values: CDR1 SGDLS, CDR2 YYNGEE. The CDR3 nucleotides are TGTGCCAGCAGCGTGGGACCTTACAGGGCTGGGAACACTGAAGCTTTCTTT. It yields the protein CASSVGPYRAGNTEAFF.

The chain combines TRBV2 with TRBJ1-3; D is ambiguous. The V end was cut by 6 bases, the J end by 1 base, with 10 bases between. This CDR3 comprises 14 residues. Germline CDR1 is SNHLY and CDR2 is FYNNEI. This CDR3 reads CASRTRQSGNTIYF. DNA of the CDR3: TGTGCCAGCAGAACCCGACAATCTGGAAACACCATATATTTT.

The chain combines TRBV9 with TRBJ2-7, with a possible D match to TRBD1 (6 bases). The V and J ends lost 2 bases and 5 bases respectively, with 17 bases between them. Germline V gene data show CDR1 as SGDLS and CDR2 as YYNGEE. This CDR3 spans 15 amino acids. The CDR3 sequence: CASSVTREGGHEQYF. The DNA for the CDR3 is TGTGCCAGCAGCGTTACCCGAGAAGGGGGTCACGAGCAGTACTTC.

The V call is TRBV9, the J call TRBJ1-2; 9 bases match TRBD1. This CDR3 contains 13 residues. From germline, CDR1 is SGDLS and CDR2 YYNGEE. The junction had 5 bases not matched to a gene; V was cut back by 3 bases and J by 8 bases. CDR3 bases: TGTGCCAGCAGCGGGGGACAGGGTAGAGGCTACACCTTC. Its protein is CASSGGQGRGYTF.

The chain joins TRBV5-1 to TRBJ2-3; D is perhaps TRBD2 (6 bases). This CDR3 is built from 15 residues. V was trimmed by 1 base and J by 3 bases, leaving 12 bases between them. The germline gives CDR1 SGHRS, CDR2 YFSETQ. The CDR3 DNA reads TGCGCCAGCAGCTTGAGGGCGGGGTGGACAGATACGCAGTATTTT. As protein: CASSLRAGWTDTQYF.

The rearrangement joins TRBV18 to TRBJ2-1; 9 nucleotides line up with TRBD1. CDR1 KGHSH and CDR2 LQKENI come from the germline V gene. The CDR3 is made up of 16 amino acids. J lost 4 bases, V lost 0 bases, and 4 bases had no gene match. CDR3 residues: CASSPPWDRAYNEQFF. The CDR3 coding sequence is TGTGCCAGCTCACCACCGTGGGACAGGGCATACAATGAGCAGTTCTTC. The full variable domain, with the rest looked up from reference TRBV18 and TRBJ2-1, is NAGVMQNPRHLVRRRGQEARLRCSPMKGHSHVYWYRQLPEEGLKFMVYLQKENIIDESGMPKERFSAEFPKEGPSILRIQQVVRGDSAAYFCASSPPWDRAYNEQFFGPGTRLTVL.